The clone carrying this TCR beta chain came up a few times. The CDR3 runs to 14 residues. Germline lookup yields CDR1 DFQATT and CDR2 SNEGSKA (reference sequence). V lost 0 bases and J lost 5, with 11 bases in between. Drawn from each donor were ten milliliters of peripheral blood. Isolation yielded PBMCs, at least 6.5 million per sample, in every case. At least 5 micrograms of total RNA were extracted per sample. PCR was performed a second time for roughly 7 to 11 cycles using a sample-barcoded 5' primer and a J-beta primer mix. MiXCR was run by TCRdb on the 5' RACE reads, yielding one entry per CDR3 protein. The sample includes around 940,000 distinct CDR3 sequences, just over 50% of them seen just once. The sample is drawn from a study of blood T cells in healthy people across ages. Turning to the study itself: About one barcoded beta molecule per two T cells came from capture by template switching.

The sequence came from a woman between 55 and 75 years old in good health. The chain has TRBV20-1 and TRBJ2-1, with D perhaps matching TRBD2 (6 bases). The sequenced sample consisted of blood. CDR3 coding DNA: TGCAGTGCTAGAGATAGCGGAGCCCACAATGAGCAGTTCTTC. Translated: CSARDSGAHNEQFF.